This TCR beta chain emerged from a study of tumor and adjacent non-tumor tissue in lung cancer. Remarks on this clonotype: A read error may be the cause here, since a much bigger clone is one base away. A read error is likely, as this CDR3 ends without the conserved phenylalanine or tryptophan.

This sample's RNA came from whole unsorted tissue. TCRbeta libraries were built with three rounds of nested PCR, modified from ARM-PCR. TCRdb reanalysed the multiplex PCR reads using MiXCR and keeps one entry per CDR3 protein. Here the sample spans 120,000 or so distinct CDR3 sequences, roughly 64% being singletons. Sequenced: lung tumor tissue. This TCR came from a man between 25 and 39 years old with non-small cell lung cancer.

CDR3 nucleotide sequence: TGTGCCAGCAGCTTTGGGGGACAGGGGGGGCTTGAGACCCAGTACTCC. Encoded protein: CASSFGGQGGLETQYS. The V gene is TRBV5-6, the J gene TRBJ2-5; 11 bases align to TRBD1. Germline CDR1 reads SGHDT; CDR2 reads YYEEEE. The CDR3 is 16 amino acids. Trimming removed 2 bases from V and 5 bases from J; junction bases left unmatched: 8.